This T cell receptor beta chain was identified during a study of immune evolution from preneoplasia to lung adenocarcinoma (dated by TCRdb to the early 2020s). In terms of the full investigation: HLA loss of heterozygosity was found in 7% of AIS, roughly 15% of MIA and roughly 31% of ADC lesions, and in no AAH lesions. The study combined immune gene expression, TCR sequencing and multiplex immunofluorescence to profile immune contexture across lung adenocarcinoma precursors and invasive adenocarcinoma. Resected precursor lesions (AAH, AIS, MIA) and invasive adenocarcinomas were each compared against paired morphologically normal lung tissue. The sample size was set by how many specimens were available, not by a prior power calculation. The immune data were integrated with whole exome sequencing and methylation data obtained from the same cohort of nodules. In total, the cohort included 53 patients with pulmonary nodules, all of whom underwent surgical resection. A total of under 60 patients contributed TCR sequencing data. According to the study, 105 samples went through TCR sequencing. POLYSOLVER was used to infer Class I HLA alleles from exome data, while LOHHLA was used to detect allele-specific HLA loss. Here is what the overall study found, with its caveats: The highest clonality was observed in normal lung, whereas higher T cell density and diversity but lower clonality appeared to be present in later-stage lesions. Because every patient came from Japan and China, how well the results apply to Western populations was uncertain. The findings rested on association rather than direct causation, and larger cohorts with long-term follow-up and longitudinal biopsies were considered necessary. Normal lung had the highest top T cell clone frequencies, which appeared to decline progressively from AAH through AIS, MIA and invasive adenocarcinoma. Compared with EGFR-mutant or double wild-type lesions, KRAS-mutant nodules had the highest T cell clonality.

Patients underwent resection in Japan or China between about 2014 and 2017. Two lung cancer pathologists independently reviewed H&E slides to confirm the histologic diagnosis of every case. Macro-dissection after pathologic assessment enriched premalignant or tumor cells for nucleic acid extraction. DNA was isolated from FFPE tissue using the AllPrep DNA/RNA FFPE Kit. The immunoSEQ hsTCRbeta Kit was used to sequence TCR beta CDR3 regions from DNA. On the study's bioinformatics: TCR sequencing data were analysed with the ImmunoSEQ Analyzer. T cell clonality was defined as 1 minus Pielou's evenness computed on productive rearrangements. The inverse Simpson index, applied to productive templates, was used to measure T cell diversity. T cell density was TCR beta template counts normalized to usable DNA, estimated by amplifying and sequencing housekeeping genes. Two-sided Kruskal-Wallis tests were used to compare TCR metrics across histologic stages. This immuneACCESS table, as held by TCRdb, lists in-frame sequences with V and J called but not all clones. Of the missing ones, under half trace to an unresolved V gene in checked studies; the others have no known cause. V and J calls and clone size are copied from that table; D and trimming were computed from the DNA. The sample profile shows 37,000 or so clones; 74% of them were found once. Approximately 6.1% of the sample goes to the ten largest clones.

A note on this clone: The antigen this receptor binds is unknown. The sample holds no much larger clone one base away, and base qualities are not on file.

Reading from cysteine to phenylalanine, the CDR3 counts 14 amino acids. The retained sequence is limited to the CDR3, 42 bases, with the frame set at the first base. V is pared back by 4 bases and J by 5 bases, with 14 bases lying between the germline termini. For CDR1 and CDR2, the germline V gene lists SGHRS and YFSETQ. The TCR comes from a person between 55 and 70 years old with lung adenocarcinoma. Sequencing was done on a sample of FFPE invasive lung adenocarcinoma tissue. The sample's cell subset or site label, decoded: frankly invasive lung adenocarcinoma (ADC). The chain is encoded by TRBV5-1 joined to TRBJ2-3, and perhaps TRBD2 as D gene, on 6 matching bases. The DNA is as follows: TGCGCCAGCAGCCTACAGGCGGAGGGAGATACGCAGTATTTT. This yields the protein CASSLQAEGDTQYF.